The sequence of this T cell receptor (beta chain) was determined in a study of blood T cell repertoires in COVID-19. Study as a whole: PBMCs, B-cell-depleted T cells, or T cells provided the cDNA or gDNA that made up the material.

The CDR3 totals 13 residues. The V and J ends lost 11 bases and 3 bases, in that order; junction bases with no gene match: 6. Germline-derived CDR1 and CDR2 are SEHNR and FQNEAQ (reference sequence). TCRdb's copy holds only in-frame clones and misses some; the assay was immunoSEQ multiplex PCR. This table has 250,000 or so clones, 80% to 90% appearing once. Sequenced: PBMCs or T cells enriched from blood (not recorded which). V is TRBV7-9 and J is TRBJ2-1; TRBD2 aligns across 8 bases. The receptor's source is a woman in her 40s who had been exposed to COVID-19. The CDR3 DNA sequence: TGTGCCGTCAATCTAGCGGGCTACAATGAGCAGTTCTTC. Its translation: CAVNLAGYNEQFF. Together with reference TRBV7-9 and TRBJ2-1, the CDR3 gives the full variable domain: DTGVSQNPRHKITKRGQNVTFRCDPISEHNRLYWYRQTLGQGPEFLTYFQNEAQLEKSRLLSDRFSAERPKGSFSTLEIQRTEQGDSAMYLCAVNLAGYNEQFFGPGTRLTVL.